These 9 T cell receptor beta chains were sequenced from one sample in a study of identical twins listed by TCRdb under 2016. Libraries were made using 5' RACE. The instrument was an Illumina HiSeq 2000. TCRdb ran its own pipeline on the public reads, namely fastp trimming at Q25 and MiXCR clone calling, and kept in-frame beta chains. CDR3 protein sequences are deduplicated, and each keeps its most common genes and DNA. The sample table shows around 650,000 distinct CDR3 sequences, and about 7.6% are seen once. The ten largest account for 1.6% of the sample. This same sample was also part of a study on yellow fever vaccine responses in identical twins.

The sequenced material came from PBMCs. The receptors originated from a woman aged 18-29 years in good health.

The gene calls are TRBV20-1 and TRBJ2-6; D not resolved. V was trimmed by 5 bases and J by 0 bases, leaving 8 bases between them. The CDR3 totals 14 residues. Per the germline V gene, CDR1 is DFQATT and CDR2 is SNEGSKA (reference sequence). This chain's CDR3 is CSARPDSGANVLTF. The CDR3 DNA reads TGCAGTGCTCGACCTGACTCTGGGGCCAACGTCCTGACTTTC.

V is TRBV4-1 and J is TRBJ2-1; D ambiguous. There are 16 residues in the CDR3. V dropped 0 bases and J dropped 0 bases, with 9 bases sitting between them. Germline values: CDR1 MGHRA, CDR2 YSYEKL. The CDR3 coding sequence is TGCGCCAGCAGCCAAGAGGACGGCAGCTCCTACAATGAGCAGTTCTTC. The encoded protein is CASSQEDGSSYNEQFF.

This clonotype was counted only a few times. The chain has TRBV5-1 and TRBJ2-3; 9 bases map to TRBD2. Germline CDR1 reads SGHRS; CDR2 reads YFSETQ. The V gene end was trimmed by 0 bases and the J gene end by 3 bases; junction bases not matched to a gene: 2. This CDR3 comprises 15 residues. DNA for the CDR3: TGCGCCAGCAGCTTGGAGGGACTAGCAACAGATACGCAGTATTTT. Amino acid sequence: CASSLEGLATDTQYF.

This clonotype was counted many times. CDR3: CASSSTPPGNGETQYF. CDR3 bases: TGTGCCAGCAGCTCTACCCCCCCGGGGAACGGGGAGACCCAGTACTTC. J is TRBJ2-5 and V is TRBV6-1; a weak D match, TRBD2 (5 bases). The V end was cut by 6 bases, the J end by 5 bases, with 22 bases between. The V gene's germline CDR1 is MNHNS and CDR2 SASEGT. CDR3 length equals 16 residues.

The chain recombines TRBV12-3 or TRBV12-4 with TRBJ2-3; D not certain. There are 12 residues in the CDR3. Trimming removed 2 bases from V and 7 bases from J, with 7 bases in between. The CDR3 here is CASSLNSHTQYF. For the CDR3, the DNA is TGTGCCAGCAGTTTAAACAGCCATACGCAGTATTTT.

In this sample, this clonotype turned up a few times. The chain combines TRBV20-1 with TRBJ2-5; TRBD1 agrees at 9 bases. With 1 base clipped from V and 5 bases from J, the junction kept 8 bases outside the gene matches. The CDR3 sequence is 15 residues long. From germline, CDR1 is DFQATT and CDR2 SNEGSKA (reference sequence). The CDR3 region has the DNA TGCAGTGCTAGAGGTCCGGGACAGGGTTTCGAGACCCAGTACTTC. Its protein is CSARGPGQGFETQYF.

This clonotype showed up many times. The rearrangement uses TRBV20-1 and TRBJ2-3; TRBD1 matches 11 bases. Germline CDR1 and CDR2: DFQATT and SNEGSKA (reference sequence). The CDR3 length is 12 residues. The CDR3, as DNA: TGCAGCTGGGACAGGGGGTCTTTAGCGCAGTATTTT. This sequence encodes CSWDRGSLAQYF.

V usage is TRBV11-2 and J usage is TRBJ2-7; possible D gene TRBD1, 6 bases. V lost 5 bases and J 3 bases, leaving 14 bases between the germline ends. In germline, CDR1 is SGHAT, CDR2 FQNNGV. This CDR3 contains 14 residues. The CDR3 region is CASSPGGQNYEQYV. In DNA form, the CDR3 reads TGTGCCAGCAGCCCTGGGGGCCAAAACTACGAGCAGTACGTC.

This clonotype has a handful of counts. The chain combines TRBV5-1 with TRBJ2-7, with a weak D call TRBD1 (6 bases). CDR1 SGHRS and CDR2 YFSETQ come from the germline V gene. Trimming pared 0 bases from V and 3 bases from J, leaving 13 bases between. This CDR3 spans 15 amino acids. CDR3 DNA: TGCGCCAGCAGCTTGGCTGGGACACGGCTCTACGAGCAGTACTTC. It encodes CASSLAGTRLYEQYF.